This T cell receptor (beta chain) is from a study of blood T cells in healthy people across ages. It was 8 to 10 milliliters of peripheral blood that were drawn from each donor. The CDR3 covers 15 residues. V trimming: 3 bases; J trimming: 6 bases; junction bases outside the gene matches: 9. The germline V gene encodes CDR1 SEHNR and CDR2 FQNEAQ (reference sequence). This clonotype has more than one count but fewer than ten. The second PCR ran about 7 to 12 cycles with a sample-barcoded 5' primer and J-beta primers. TCRdb re-analysed the 5' RACE reads in MiXCR, keeping a single row per CDR3 protein. The sample consists of more than 1.4 million distinct CDR3 sequences, about 40% of them appearing once.

The chain links TRBV7-9 to TRBJ2-3, with TRBD1 matching 7 bases. The sample comprised blood. The TCR comes from a woman aged 18 to 35 in good health. The CDR3 DNA follows: TGTGCCAGCAGCTTGAGACAGGGTCCCTCCGATACGCAGTATTTT. It codes for CASSLRQGPSDTQYF.